This T cell receptor (beta chain) was obtained from a study of siplizumab effects on memory and regulatory T cells. Findings and limits, study-wide: An assignable naive or memory phenotype was lacking in roughly 75-95% of proliferating CD4+ or CD8+ clones. Mean Treg-derived proportions of mappable alloreactive CD4+ clones were around 72% for siplizumab and around 30% for controls.

Here immunoSEQ multiplex PCR was the method, and the copy in TCRdb shows in-frame clones only, minus some. The sample holds over 85,000 clones; roughly 93% are singletons and the top ten take 5.5% to 7.5%. Notes on this clone: Antigen: not known.

In germline, CDR1 is SGHAT, CDR2 FQNNGV. Trimming stripped 1 base from V and 1 base from J, with 13 bases between. This CDR3 is 16 amino acids long. This receptor was identified in a human donor in good health. Material: CD8+ T cells sorted from blood. V and J are TRBV11-2 and TRBJ2-5; tentatively, D is TRBD1 or TRBD2 (5 bases each). DNA of the CDR3: TGTGCCAGCAGCTTAGGGGGGTTAGGCAGCCAAGAGACCCAGTACTTC. Residues: CASSLGGLGSQETQYF.